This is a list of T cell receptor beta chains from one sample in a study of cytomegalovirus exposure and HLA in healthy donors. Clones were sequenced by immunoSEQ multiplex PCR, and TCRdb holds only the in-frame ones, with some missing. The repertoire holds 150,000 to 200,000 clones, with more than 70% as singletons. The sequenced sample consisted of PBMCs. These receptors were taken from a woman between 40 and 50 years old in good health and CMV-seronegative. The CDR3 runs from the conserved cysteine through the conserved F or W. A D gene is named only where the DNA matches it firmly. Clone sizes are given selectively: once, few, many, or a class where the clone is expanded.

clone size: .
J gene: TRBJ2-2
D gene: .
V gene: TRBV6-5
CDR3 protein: CASSPGSKNTGELFF
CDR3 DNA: TGTGCCAGCAGCCCAGGGTCCAAGAACACCGGGGAGCTGTTTTTT

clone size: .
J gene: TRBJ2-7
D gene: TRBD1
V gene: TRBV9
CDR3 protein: CASSARTGKVHEQYF
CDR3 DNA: TGTGCCAGCAGCGCCCGGACAGGGAAGGTCCACGAGCAGTACTTC

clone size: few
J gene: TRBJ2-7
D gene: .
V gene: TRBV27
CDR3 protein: CASSLTGSSYEQYF
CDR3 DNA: TGTGCCAGCAGTTTAACCGGGAGCTCCTACGAGCAGTACTTC

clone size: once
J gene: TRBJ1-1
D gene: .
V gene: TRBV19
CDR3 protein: CASSIVGRMSTEAFF
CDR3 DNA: TGTGCCAGTAGTATTGTCGGCAGGATGAGCACTGAAGCTTTCTTT

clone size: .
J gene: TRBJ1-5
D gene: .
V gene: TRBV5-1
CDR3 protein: CASRATGDSNQPQHF
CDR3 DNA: TGCGCCAGCAGGGCGACGGGTGATAGCAATCAGCCCCAGCATTTT

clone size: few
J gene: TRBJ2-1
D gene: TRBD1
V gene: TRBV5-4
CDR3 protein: CASTLPGQGAYEQFF
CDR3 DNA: TGTGCCAGCACCCTACCAGGACAGGGGGCTTATGAGCAGTTCTTC

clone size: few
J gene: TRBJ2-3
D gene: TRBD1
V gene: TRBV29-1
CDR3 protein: CSVARDSASTDTQYF
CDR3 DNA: TGCAGCGTTGCCCGGGACAGTGCTAGCACAGATACGCAGTATTTT

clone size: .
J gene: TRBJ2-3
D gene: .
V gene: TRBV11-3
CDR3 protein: CASSSQRTDTQYF
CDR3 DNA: TGTGCCAGCAGCTCCCAACGGACAGATACGCAGTATTTT

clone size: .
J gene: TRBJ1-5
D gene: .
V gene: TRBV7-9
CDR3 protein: CSSSLPGKPQHF
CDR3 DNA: TGTTCCAGCAGCTTACCCGGGAAGCCCCAGCATTTT

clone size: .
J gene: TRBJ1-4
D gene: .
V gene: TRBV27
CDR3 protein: CASSWTALNEKLFF
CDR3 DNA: TGTGCCAGCAGTTGGACAGCCCTTAATGAAAAACTGTTTTTT

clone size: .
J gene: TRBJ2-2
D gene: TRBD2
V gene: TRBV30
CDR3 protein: CATREGRDTGELFF
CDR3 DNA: TGTGCCACCCGGGAGGGCCGGGACACCGGGGAGCTGTTTTTT

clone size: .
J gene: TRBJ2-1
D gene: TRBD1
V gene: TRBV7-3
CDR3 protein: CASSPSGQRINEQFF
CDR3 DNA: TGTGCCAGCAGCCCGTCGGGACAGAGAATCAATGAGCAGTTCTTC

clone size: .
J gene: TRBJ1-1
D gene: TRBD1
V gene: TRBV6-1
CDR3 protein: CASSEDYRGRTEAFF
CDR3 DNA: TGTGCCAGCAGTGAAGACTACAGGGGGCGCACTGAAGCTTTCTTT

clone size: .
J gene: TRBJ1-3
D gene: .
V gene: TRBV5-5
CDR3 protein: CASSFGTIGNTIYF
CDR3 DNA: TGTGCCAGCAGCTTTGGAACTATAGGAAACACCATATATTTT

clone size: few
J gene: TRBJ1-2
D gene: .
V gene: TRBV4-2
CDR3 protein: CASSQEPRAGYGYTF
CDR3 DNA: TGTGCCAGCAGCCAAGAGCCCAGGGCTGGCTATGGCTACACCTTC

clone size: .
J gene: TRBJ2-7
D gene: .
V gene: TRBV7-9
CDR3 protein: CASSHKGSEAQYF
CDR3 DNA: TGTGCCAGCAGCCACAAAGGGTCGGAGGCCCAGTACTTC

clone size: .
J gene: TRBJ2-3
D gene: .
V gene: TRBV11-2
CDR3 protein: CASSPLRSAGNTQYF
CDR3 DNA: TGTGCCAGCAGCCCACTTAGAAGCGCGGGGAATACGCAGTATTTT

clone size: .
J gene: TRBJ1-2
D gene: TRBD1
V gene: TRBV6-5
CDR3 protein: CASSYRGQGSGYTF
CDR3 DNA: TGTGCCAGCAGTTACCGAGGACAGGGAAGTGGCTACACCTTC

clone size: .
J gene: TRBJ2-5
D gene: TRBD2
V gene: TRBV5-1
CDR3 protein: CASSPGGASRQETQYF
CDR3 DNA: TGCGCCAGCAGCCCCGGGGGGGCTTCCCGACAAGAGACCCAGTACTTC

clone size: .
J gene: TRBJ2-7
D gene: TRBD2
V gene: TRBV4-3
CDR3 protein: CASSTGGVAGVYEQYF
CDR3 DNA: TGCGCCAGCAGCACCGGAGGGGTAGCGGGAGTCTACGAGCAGTACTTC

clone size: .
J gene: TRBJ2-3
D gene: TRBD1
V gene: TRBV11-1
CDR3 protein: CASSKTGGESDTQYF
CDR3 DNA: TGTGCCAGCAGCAAGACAGGGGGAGAGAGCGATACGCAGTATTTT